This T cell receptor beta chain was captured in a study of blood T cell repertoires in COVID-19 (dated by TCRdb to about 2020). Study-wide context: The collaborator samples originated in the United States, Italy and Spain and spanned the acute and convalescent phases of COVID-19. The prospective study material was composed of cDNA or gDNA derived from T cells, B-cell-depleted T cells, or PBMCs. The samples were drawn from the first 160 participants of the ongoing ImmuneRACE study and from some 1,300 subjects provided by 6 global collaborators. Where available, HLA class I and class II types were taken from metadata supplied by the sample provider and were not determined by assay-based typing. A freely available public database, intended as a resource for researchers studying the immune response to SARS-CoV-2, is where the repertoires were released. The sample metadata nearly always contained a de-identified subject ID, COVID-19 status, age in years and sex. Subjects who had been exposed to COVID-19, were actively infected with it, or had recovered from it provided the deeply sampled blood TCRbeta repertoires that made up the dataset. The study at large found these results: How much clinical and demographic metadata was included differed by source and by participant, and the metadata was provided uncurated.

Concerning this clone: There is no known antigen for this receptor. No base quality values were provided; no much bigger clone lies one nucleotide off.

The immunoSEQ Assay, a bias-controlled multiplex PCR, was used to amplify TCRbeta CDR3 regions from genomic DNA. The source study handled its data this way. The number of nucleated cells in each sample was estimated from the amplification of reference gene primers within the assay. To quantify the absolute abundance of each unique TCRbeta CDR3 rearrangement, sequence reads were collapsed and filtered. For each sample, productive Simpson clonality was calculated by taking the square root of Simpson's diversity index across productive rearrangements. TCRdb took this table from immuneACCESS and kept in-frame rearrangements with V and J called. Such tables lack part of the clones; where checked against another copy, unresolved V genes explain under half of the gap, and the rest is unexplained. For V, J and clone size, that table is used; D and trimming come from the DNA. Within this sample are roughly 100,000 clones, with roughly 80% of them counted one time only. Jointly, the top ten make up 15% of the sample.

Collaborating institutions collected whole blood in K2EDTA tubes following their own protocols. For TCRbeta analysis, collaborators shipped samples as frozen whole blood, isolated PBMCs, or DNA extracted from either of those sample types. The CDR3 runs 16 amino acids, cysteine and phenylalanine included. The sequence is cut down to CDR3 DNA, 48 bases in frame from base 1. V is clipped by 6 bases and J by 4 bases, and the sequence between their germline boundaries is 21 bases long. The germline V gene yields SNHLY for CDR1 and FYNNEI for CDR2. Recombination linked TRBV2 to TRBJ2-5; no D segment can be confidently identified. The sample comprised peripheral blood. The TCR was taken from a woman of 80 years or more with acute or convalescent COVID-19. The bases are TGTGCCAGCAGCTCCCTAATCATCCTTAGTGGAGAGACCCAGTACTTC. Its protein is CASSSLIILSGETQYF. The CDR3 plus the reference TRBV2 and TRBJ2-5 genes for the other parts give the full variable domain: EPEVTQTPSHQVTQMGQEVILRCVPISNHLYFYWYRQILGQKVEFLVSFYNNEISEKSEIFDDQFSVERPDGSNFTLKIRSTKLEDSAMYFCASSSLIILSGETQYFGPGTRLLVL.